What follows are 3 T cell receptor beta chains derived from one specimen sequenced in a study of blood T cell repertoires in COVID-19. The data were produced by immunoSEQ multiplex PCR, yet TCRdb's version contains in-frame clones alone and is incomplete. The table shows 150,000 to 200,000 clones, with about 89% occurring only once. Input material: peripheral blood. The receptors stem from a man younger than 35 who had recovered from COVID-19.

The chain has TRBV29-1 and TRBJ1-1, with TRBD1 identical over 11 bases. The V segment lost 6 bases and the J segment 4 bases; nucleotides outside the gene matches: 1. CDR1 is SQVTM, CDR2 ANQGSEA, per germline. The CDR3 runs to 12 residues. CDR3 loop: CSVGQGGTEAFF. As DNA, the CDR3 is TGCAGCGTGGGACAGGGGGGCACTGAAGCTTTCTTT.

The V gene is TRBV6-2 or TRBV6-3, the J gene TRBJ1-2; D uncertain. CDR1 and CDR2 (germline): MNHEY, SVGEGT. V was shortened by 2 bases and J by 3 bases, with 10 bases between the two germline ends. This CDR3 region has 14 residues. CDR3 nucleotides: TGTGCCAGCAGTTACCCAGGTTGGGACTATGGCTACACCTTC. Its translation: CASSYPGWDYGYTF.

The chain couples TRBV5-1 to TRBJ1-6; no clear D. V was trimmed by 4 bases and J by 0 bases, leaving 14 bases between them. Germline values: CDR1 SGHRS, CDR2 YFSETQ. The length of the CDR3 is 17 residues. DNA of the CDR3: TGCGCCAGCAGCCCCTTCGGGGTGAGCTCCTATAATTCACCCCTCCACTTT. This encodes CASSPFGVSSYNSPLHF.